One and the same sample provided the 23 T cell receptor beta chains below, sequenced in a study of T cell changes during pregnancy in multiple sclerosis. Data came from immunoSEQ multiplex PCR; TCRdb stores just in-frame clones and leaves some out. The profile shows under 70,000 clones, roughly 91% of them singletons. Material: peripheral blood, obtained in the third trimester of pregnancy. The receptor set was obtained from a female donor in good health, enrolled as a control in a pregnancy study.

The CDR3 DNA reads as TGTGCCAGCCTCCCCGGGGGAGCCAGGGACCAGCCCCAGCATTTT. Protein sequence: CASLPGGARDQPQHF. The genes are TRBV28 and TRBJ1-5, with TRBD1 as a possible D gene (5 bases). CDR1 and CDR2 (germline): MDHEN, SYDVKM. The ends were cut back, 8 bases at V and 7 bases at J, with 21 bases in the middle. The CDR3 loop spans 15 amino acids. Variable domain in full (rest from reference TRBV28 and TRBJ1-5): DVKVTQSSRYLVKRTGEKVFLECVQDMDHENMFWYRQDPGLGLRLIYFSYDVKMKEKGDIPEGYSVSREKKERFSLILESASTNQTSMYLCASLPGGARDQPQHFGDGTRLSIL.

The J gene is TRBJ1-5, the V gene TRBV4-1, with 8 bases lining up with TRBD1. This CDR3 comprises 15 residues. Germline lookup yields CDR1 MGHRA and CDR2 YSYEKL. After removal of 3 bases from V and 4 bases from J, the junction contained 5 bases not matched to a gene. CDR3 residues: CASSQRTGNNQPQHF. The DNA for the CDR3 is TGCGCCAGCAGCCAGAGGACAGGGAATAATCAGCCCCAGCATTTT.

The sample holds a few counts of this clone. The V call is TRBV10-3, the J call TRBJ1-5; tentatively, D is TRBD1 (5 bases). The germline V and J ends were trimmed by 0 bases and 4 bases, with 10 bases remaining between them. CDR3 length: 15 residues. The germline CDR1 and CDR2 sequences are ENHRY and SYGVKD. The CDR3 protein is CAISESGRGNQPQHF. As DNA, the CDR3 is TGTGCCATCAGTGAGTCGGGCCGGGGGAATCAGCCCCAGCATTTT.

The chain combines TRBV19 with TRBJ1-5, with a weak D call TRBD1 (6 bases). CDR3 length equals 14 residues. The germline CDR1 and CDR2 sequences are LNHDA and SQIVND (reference sequence). Trimming shortened V by 7 bases and J by 11 bases, and 21 bases separated the two germline ends. The CDR3 loop is CASTLGDTFWAQHF. The CDR3 DNA reads TGTGCCAGTACCCTGGGGGACACCTTTTGGGCCCAGCATTTT.

This clone was picked up one time. The CDR3 DNA sequence: TGTGCCAGCTCGGACGGGGGTACCTACAATGAGCAGTTCTTC. Residues: CASSDGGTYNEQFF. The chain uses TRBV28 and TRBJ2-1; TRBD2 might be the D (6 bases). The V gene's germline CDR1 is MDHEN and CDR2 SYDVKM. With 8 bases removed from V and 2 bases from J, the gap between germline ends came to 13 bases. This CDR3 is 14 amino acids long. The full variable domain, with the rest looked up from reference TRBV28 and TRBJ2-1, is DVKVTQSSRYLVKRTGEKVFLECVQDMDHENMFWYRQDPGLGLRLIYFSYDVKMKEKGDIPEGYSVSREKKERFSLILESASTNQTSMYLCASSDGGTYNEQFFGPGTRLTVL.

This clone appeared a few times. The V call is TRBV6-1, the J call TRBJ2-5; D not certain. Between the trimmed V and J ends, which lost 4 bases and 0 bases, there was a span of 9 bases. The CDR3 contains 14 residues. Germline V gene lookup returns CDR1 MNHNS and CDR2 SASEGT. CDR3 bases: TGTGCCAGCAGTGTGATGGCAGACCAAGAGACCCAGTACTTC. The encoded protein is CASSVMADQETQYF.

V usage is TRBV19 and J usage is TRBJ2-7; a possible D gene is TRBD1 (6 bases). Between the trimmed V and J ends, which lost 6 bases and 3 bases, there was a span of 15 bases. The germline V gene has CDR1 LNHDA and CDR2 SQIVND (reference sequence). The CDR3 has 14 residues. The CDR3 DNA follows: TGTGCCAGTAGCGAGGACAGTAAAGGCTACGAGCAGTACTTC. Protein: CASSEDSKGYEQYF.

On this clone itself: Additional DNA sequences in this sample encode the identical CDR3. V gene TRBV18 combines with J gene TRBJ1-5; D may be TRBD1 (6 bases). The germline V gene has CDR1 KGHSH and CDR2 LQKENI. The CDR3 has 14 amino acids. Trimming took off 3 bases at V and 7 bases at J, with 13 bases between the two ends. This CDR3 is CASSPGTGNQPQHF. CDR3 coding DNA: TGTGCCAGCTCACCGGGAACAGGGAACCAGCCCCAGCATTTT.

The chain couples TRBV6-4 to TRBJ1-1, with a possible D match to TRBD1 (5 bases). CDR3 size: 13 residues. CDR1 MRHNA and CDR2 SNTAGT come from the germline V gene. The germline V and J ends were trimmed by 6 bases and 2 bases, with 10 bases remaining between them. CDR3 sequence reads: CASSPGENTEAFF. CDR3 sequence (DNA): TGTGCCAGCAGCCCGGGGGAAAACACTGAAGCTTTCTTT.

The chain links TRBV7-9 to TRBJ2-1; the match to TRBD2 covers 8 bases. CDR1 is SEHNR, CDR2 FQNEAQ, per germline (reference sequence). With V trimmed by 7 bases and J by 8 bases, 7 bases remained unmatched. This CDR3 comprises 13 residues. CDR3 sequence reads: CASIQRGSDEQFF. The DNA of the CDR3 is TGTGCCAGCATCCAGCGGGGGAGCGATGAGCAGTTCTTC.

The rearrangement links TRBV7-9 to TRBJ2-1, with D hard to call. CDR1 is SEHNR, CDR2 FQNEAQ, per germline (reference sequence). The CDR3 extends over 11 amino acids. V was clipped by 6 bases and J by 6 bases, with 6 bases between them. CDR3 sequence reads: CASRSSNEQFF. CDR3 DNA: TGTGCCAGCAGATCCAGCAATGAGCAGTTCTTC.

The CDR3 sequence is CASSYGDQPQHF. The DNA of the CDR3 is TGTGCCAGCAGTTACGGAGATCAGCCCCAGCATTTT. This chain connects TRBV6-6 to TRBJ1-5; D uncertain. The CDR3 contains 12 residues. Trimming left V 2 bases short and J 5 bases short, with 4 bases between. Germline CDR1 is MNHNY and CDR2 is SVGAGI (reference sequence).

The chain joins TRBV27 to TRBJ1-2; TRBD1 might be the D (5 bases). Trimming took off 4 bases at V and 1 base at J, with 10 bases between the two ends. Per the germline V gene, CDR1 is MNHEY and CDR2 is SMNVEV (reference sequence). CDR3 length equals 14 residues. DNA for the CDR3: TGTGCCAGCAGTTCCCCGGGGGTTAACTATGGCTACACCTTC. As protein: CASSSPGVNYGYTF.

The V and J genes are TRBV18 and TRBJ1-5; D is ambiguous. The germline V gene encodes CDR1 KGHSH and CDR2 LQKENI. The germline V and J ends were trimmed by 1 base and 3 bases, with 10 bases remaining between them. This CDR3 region has 15 residues. Here the CDR3 DNA reads TGTGCCAGCTCACCACGGGCCCAGCTCAATCAGCCCCAGCATTTT. Residues: CASSPRAQLNQPQHF.

The CDR3 spells CASSSPRAGETQYF. CDR3 DNA: TGTGCCAGCAGTTCCCCGAGGGCCGGGGAGACCCAGTACTTC. The rearrangement links TRBV6-5 to TRBJ2-5; possible D gene TRBD2, 5 bases. CDR1 is MNHEY, CDR2 SVGAGI, per germline. With 4 bases removed from V and 5 bases from J, the gap between germline ends came to 14 bases. The CDR3 runs to 14 residues.

This rearrangement joins TRBV5-1 to TRBJ2-1; 7 bases map to TRBD2. CDR1 and CDR2 (germline): SGHRS, YFSETQ. This CDR3 region has 14 residues. The V and J ends lost 4 bases and 8 bases, in that order; junction bases with no gene match: 9. CDR3 coding DNA: TGCGCCAGCAGCGGCGGACTAGAGATTGATGAGCAGTTCTTC. Amino acid sequence: CASSGGLEIDEQFF.

The chain employs TRBV7-2 and TRBJ2-2; D unresolved. The V gene's germline CDR1 is SGHTA and CDR2 FQGNSA. This CDR3 has 14 amino acids. The V end lost 3 bases, the J end lost 3 bases, and 8 bases lay between the germline ends. CDR3 amino acids: CASSFFTDTGELFF. Written as DNA, the CDR3 is TGTGCCAGCAGCTTTTTTACGGACACCGGGGAGCTGTTTTTT.

The chain is built from TRBV30 and TRBJ1-2; D ambiguous. CDR1 is GTSNPN and CDR2 is SVGIG in the germline V gene (reference sequence). V lost 4 bases and J 4 bases, leaving 10 bases between the germline ends. This CDR3 contains 12 residues. CDR3: CAWNDGVYGYTF. The CDR3 DNA sequence: TGTGCCTGGAACGACGGAGTCTATGGCTACACCTTC.

The DNA for the CDR3 is TGTGCCAGCAGCTTGTACCCCTGGCTAGCGGGAGGCGATGAGCAGTTCTTC. Translated, it gives CASSLYPWLAGGDEQFF. This sequence joins TRBV7-9 and TRBJ2-1; 11 nucleotides line up with TRBD2. Per germline, CDR1 SEHNR and CDR2 FQNEAQ (reference sequence). There are 17 residues in the CDR3. The V segment lost 3 bases and the J segment 8 bases; nucleotides outside the gene matches: 12.

The rearrangement joins TRBV27 to TRBJ2-1, with D tentatively TRBD2 (5 bases). CDR3 size: 18 residues. V was pared by 6 bases and J by 3 bases, with 24 bases between. CDR1 is MNHEY and CDR2 is SMNVEV in the germline V gene (reference sequence). The CDR3 region is CASRLGMGSSGLYNEQFF. The DNA for the CDR3 is TGTGCCAGCAGGCTGGGGATGGGTAGCAGCGGACTCTACAATGAGCAGTTCTTC.

The genes are TRBV6-1 and TRBJ2-3; 14 nucleotides align to TRBD2. This CDR3 is 16 amino acids long. V lost 3 bases and J lost 6; bases outside the gene matches: 5. The germline V gene encodes CDR1 MNHNS and CDR2 SASEGT. CDR3 coding DNA: TGTGCCAGCAGTGAGACTAGCGGGAGGGCCGTGGATACGCAGTATTTT. This encodes CASSETSGRAVDTQYF.

The V call is TRBV27, the J call TRBJ1-6; 10 nucleotides align to TRBD1. The length of the CDR3 is 15 residues. Germline V CDR1 and CDR2: MNHEY, SMNVEV (reference sequence). V was pared by 8 bases and J by 9 bases, with 10 bases of the junction left unmatched. The CDR3: CASRGIRDRGSPLHF. CDR3 nucleotide sequence: TGTGCCAGCCGGGGAATCCGGGACAGGGGTTCACCCCTCCACTTT.

The rearrangement links TRBV27 to TRBJ2-6; D not certain. V was trimmed by 5 bases and J by 3 bases, leaving 5 bases between them. The CDR3 runs to 13 residues. Looked up from germline, CDR1 is MNHEY and CDR2 is SMNVEV (reference sequence). The CDR3 loop reads CASSPYGANVLTF. The CDR3 DNA sequence: TGTGCCAGCAGTCCGTATGGGGCCAACGTCCTGACTTTC.